This T cell receptor beta chain was obtained from a study of cytomegalovirus exposure and HLA in healthy donors. This clone was found a few times. Vbeta (60) and Jbeta (13) primers were used in the PCR. Clones were sequenced by immunoSEQ multiplex PCR, and TCRdb holds only the in-frame ones, with some missing. This table holds under 150,000 clones, 80% found once. This CDR3 is built from 13 residues. In germline, CDR1 is GTSNPN, CDR2 SVGIG (reference sequence). Trimming stripped 4 bases from V and 0 bases from J, with 4 bases between. Sequenced sample: PBMCs. This clonotype was obtained from a man aged 40-49 years in good health and CMV-seropositive. The chain employs TRBV30 and TRBJ2-6; D not resolved. The CDR3 DNA sequence: TGTGCCTGGACCAACTCTGGGGCCAACGTCCTGACTTTC. Encoded protein: CAWTNSGANVLTF.